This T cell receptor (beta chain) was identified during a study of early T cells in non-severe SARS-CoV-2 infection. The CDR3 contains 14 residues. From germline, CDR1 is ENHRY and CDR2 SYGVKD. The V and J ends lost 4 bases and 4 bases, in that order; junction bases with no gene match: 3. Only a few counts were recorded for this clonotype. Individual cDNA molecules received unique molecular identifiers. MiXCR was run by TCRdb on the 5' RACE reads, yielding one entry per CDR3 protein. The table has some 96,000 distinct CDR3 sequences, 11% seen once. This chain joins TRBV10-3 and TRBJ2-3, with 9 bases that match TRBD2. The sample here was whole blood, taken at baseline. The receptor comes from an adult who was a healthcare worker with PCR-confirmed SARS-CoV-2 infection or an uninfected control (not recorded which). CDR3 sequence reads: CAISGGGDADTQYF. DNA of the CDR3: TGTGCCATCAGTGGCGGGGGGGATGCAGATACGCAGTATTTT.